This entry lists 29 T cell receptor beta chains sequenced from one sample in a study of blood T cell repertoires in COVID-19. TCRdb's copy holds only in-frame clones and misses some; the assay was immunoSEQ multiplex PCR. The sample carries about 230,000 clones, 88% recorded once. The sample comprised PBMCs or T cells enriched from blood (not recorded which). The receptors shown here come from a middle-aged woman with acute COVID-19.

The rearrangement uses TRBV10-3 and TRBJ2-3, with a weak D call TRBD2 (5 bases). The CDR3 sequence is 14 residues long. Germline CDR1 is ENHRY and CDR2 is SYGVKD. V was clipped by 6 bases and J by 3 bases, with 13 bases between them. CDR3 bases: TGTGCCATCAGACGAAGCGGAGCGACAGATACGCAGTATTTT. The encoded protein is CAIRRSGATDTQYF.

The V gene is TRBV24-1, the J gene TRBJ2-3; 9 nucleotides line up with TRBD1. From germline, CDR1 is KGHDR and CDR2 SFDVKD. V was pared by 8 bases and J by 6 bases, with 8 bases of the junction left unmatched. This CDR3 is 14 amino acids long. In DNA, the CDR3 is TGTGCCACCAAGGGACAGGGCCTTTTCGATACGCAGTATTTT. Its protein is CATKGQGLFDTQYF.

The chain links TRBV7-9 to TRBJ2-1; 10 bases are shared with TRBD1. The CDR3 has 16 residues. In germline, CDR1 is SEHNR, CDR2 FQNEAQ (reference sequence). J lost 7 bases, V lost 2 bases, and 8 bases had no gene match. Here the CDR3 DNA reads TGTGCCAGCAGCTTATTGACAGGGGGCGCGAGTAATGAGCAGTTCTTC. This sequence encodes CASSLLTGGASNEQFF.

CDR3 sequence (DNA): TGTGCCAGTAGTACGGCGGCAGGAGGCTACGAGCAGTACTTC. Translation: CASSTAAGGYEQYF. V usage is TRBV19 and J usage is TRBJ2-7; D is possibly TRBD2 (5 bases). The germline gives CDR1 LNHDA, CDR2 SQIVND (reference sequence). The CDR3 is 14 residues long. The germline V and J ends were trimmed by 4 bases and 3 bases, with 13 bases remaining between them.

V and J are TRBV5-4 and TRBJ1-1, with D possibly being TRBD1 (6 bases). The length of the CDR3 is 14 residues. CDR1 SGHNT and CDR2 YYREEE come from the germline V gene (reference sequence). Deletions cut 0 bases from V and 1 base from J, with 7 bases between. The CDR3 DNA follows: TGTGCCAGCAGCTTGGAACAGGGGAACACTGAAGCTTTCTTT. Protein sequence: CASSLEQGNTEAFF.

This chain connects TRBV19 to TRBJ1-2; D not certain. The germline CDR1 and CDR2 sequences are LNHDA and SQIVND (reference sequence). Trimming took 4 bases from V and 0 from J, leaving 6 bases between them. The CDR3 is 13 amino acids. Written as DNA, the CDR3 is TGTGCCAGTAGTACCCAGACTAACTATGGCTACACCTTC. It yields the protein CASSTQTNYGYTF.

The rearrangement links TRBV5-1 to TRBJ2-1; 9 bases map to TRBD2. V lost 2 bases to trimming and J lost 2 bases; unmatched junction nucleotides: 5. CDR1 is SGHRS, CDR2 YFSETQ, per germline. The CDR3 runs 16 residues. The CDR3 reads CASSFLAGVAYNEQFF. The CDR3 nucleotides are TGCGCCAGCAGCTTCTTAGCGGGGGTAGCCTACAATGAGCAGTTCTTC.

For the CDR3, the DNA is TGTGCCAGCGCCCCAATAGCGGGATTGAACACCGGGGAGCTGTTTTTT. Its protein product is CASAPIAGLNTGELFF. This chain links TRBV27 with TRBJ2-2; 8 nucleotides line up with TRBD2. This CDR3 is built from 16 residues. Trimming took 8 bases from V and 1 from J; bases not matched to a gene: 9. Germline V gene sequence: CDR1 MNHEY, CDR2 SMNVEV (reference sequence).

In its sample, this clone was seen a few times. The V gene is TRBV30, the J gene TRBJ1-6; possible D gene TRBD1, 5 bases. Germline CDR1 GTSNPN, CDR2 SVGIG (reference sequence). V lost 5 bases to trimming and J lost 5 bases, with 16 bases between them. This CDR3 contains 15 residues. The CDR3 bases are TGTGCCTGGGTGGGGGGGACGGAAAATAATTCACCCCTCCACTTT. Its protein product is CAWVGGTENNSPLHF.

Details on this clone: The sample has other DNA sequences that encode this CDR3 too. This chain uses TRBV7-2 with TRBJ2-2, with D perhaps TRBD1 (7 bases). Deletions cut 5 bases from V and 1 base from J, with 11 bases between. There are 15 residues in the CDR3. Germline V gives CDR1 SGHTA, CDR2 FQGNSA. The CDR3 region is CASSIQGGNTGELFF. CDR3 nucleotide sequence: TGTGCCAGCAGCATTCAGGGGGGGAACACCGGGGAGCTGTTTTTT.

The genes are TRBV19 and TRBJ2-3; 7 bases line up with TRBD2. The V gene end was trimmed by 1 base and the J gene end by 6 bases; junction bases not matched to a gene: 4. Germline CDR1 LNHDA, CDR2 SQIVND (reference sequence). The CDR3 is made up of 14 amino acids. Written as DNA, the CDR3 is TGTGCCAGTAGTATAGGCGGGAGTGGGGATACGCAGTATTTT. Translation gives CASSIGGSGDTQYF. The whole variable domain, filled in from reference TRBV19 and TRBJ2-3, reads DGGITQSPKYLFRKEGQNVTLSCEQNLNHDAMYWYRQDPGQGLRLIYYSQIVNDFQKGDIAEGYSVSREKKESFPLTVTSAQKNPTAFYLCASSIGGSGDTQYFGPGTRLTVL.

V gene TRBV3-1 (or the pseudogene TRBV3-2) combines with J gene TRBJ2-2; D is unresolved. The ends were cut back, 0 bases at V and 4 bases at J, with 6 bases in the middle. CDR1 is LGHDT and CDR2 is YNNKEL in the germline V gene (reference sequence). CDR3 size: 14 residues. The CDR3 sequence is CASSQDPLTGELFF. The DNA of the CDR3 is TGTGCCAGCAGCCAAGATCCCCTCACCGGGGAGCTGTTTTTT.

V and J are TRBV19 and TRBJ1-3; TRBD1 might be the D (6 bases). The germline CDR1 and CDR2 sequences are LNHDA and SQIVND (reference sequence). Between the trimmed V and J ends, which lost 6 bases and 6 bases, there was a span of 21 bases. This CDR3 spans 16 amino acids. In nucleotides, the CDR3 is TGTGCCAGTAGGGCCCCGGACAGCTCTCATCCAAACACCATATATTTT. Translated, it gives CASRAPDSSHPNTIYF. Based on the CDR3 plus reference TRBV19 and TRBJ1-3, the full variable domain is DGGITQSPKYLFRKEGQNVTLSCEQNLNHDAMYWYRQDPGQGLRLIYYSQIVNDFQKGDIAEGYSVSREKKESFPLTVTSAQKNPTAFYLCASRAPDSSHPNTIYFGEGSWLTVV.

In its sample, this clone was seen a few times. The genes are TRBV12-3 or TRBV12-4 and TRBJ2-1; TRBD1 is a possible D gene (7 bases). This CDR3 spans 13 amino acids. The ends were cut back, 3 bases at V and 10 bases at J, with 13 bases in the middle. The CDR3 spells CASSFLQGGEQFF. The CDR3 DNA sequence: TGTGCCAGCAGTTTCTTGCAGGGGGGCGAGCAGTTCTTC.

The CDR3: CATSGTGNTEAFF. CDR3 sequence (DNA): TGTGCCACCAGTGGTACAGGGAACACTGAAGCTTTCTTT. The V gene is TRBV24-1, the J gene TRBJ1-1, with a possible D match to TRBD1 (5 bases). This CDR3 is built from 13 residues. Deletions cut 5 bases from V and 1 base from J, with 7 bases between. The germline V gene encodes CDR1 KGHDR and CDR2 SFDVKD.

The CDR3 reads CASSYRGRPEDTQYF. DNA of the CDR3: TGTGCCAGCAGCTACAGGGGGCGCCCGGAAGATACGCAGTATTTT. The V gene is TRBV7-9, the J gene TRBJ2-3; 9 bases are shared with TRBD1. V trimming: 4 bases; J trimming: 5 bases; junction bases outside the gene matches: 7. The CDR3 is 15 residues long. Germline assignment: CDR1 SEHNR and CDR2 FQNEAQ (reference sequence). Filled out from reference TRBV7-9 and TRBJ2-3, the complete variable domain reads DTGVSQNPRHKITKRGQNVTFRCDPISEHNRLYWYRQTLGQGPEFLTYFQNEAQLEKSRLLSDRFSAERPKGSFSTLEIQRTEQGDSAMYLCASSYRGRPEDTQYFGPGTRLTVL.

V is TRBV9 and J is TRBJ1-5; D perhaps matches TRBD1 (5 bases). Trimming removed 0 bases at V and 7 bases at J, with 20 bases between. The CDR3 has 17 amino acids. Germline V gene sequence: CDR1 SGDLS, CDR2 YYNGEE. CDR3 region: CASSVGQWRGTGQPQHF. CDR3 DNA sequence: TGTGCCAGCAGCGTAGGGCAATGGCGGGGGACCGGGCAGCCCCAGCATTTT.

The chain is built from TRBV7-8 and TRBJ2-1; 11 positions match TRBD2. The CDR3 covers 19 residues. Germline CDR1 SGHVS, CDR2 FQNEAQ. After removal of 4 bases from V and 8 bases from J, the junction contained 19 bases not matched to a gene. The CDR3 DNA reads TGTGCCAGCAGCTCGGGGGGCCCTAGGGCTAGCGGGAGGAGAGATGAGCAGTTCTTC. Encoded protein: CASSSGGPRASGRRDEQFF.

The chain is built from TRBV11-2 and TRBJ1-3; 7 bases agree with TRBD1. This CDR3 comprises 16 residues. CDR1 and CDR2 from the germline V gene are SGHAT and FQNNGV. J lost 6 bases, V lost 5 bases, and 13 bases had no gene match. CDR3 nucleotides: TGTGCCAGCAGCCGTCAAAGAGGGGGCCTCGTAAACACCATATATTTT. It codes for CASSRQRGGLVNTIYF.

The J gene is TRBJ1-2, the V gene TRBV3-1 (or the pseudogene TRBV3-2); the match to TRBD1 covers 9 bases. CDR3 length: 14 amino acids. V trimming: 3 bases; J trimming: 5 bases; junction bases outside the gene matches: 4. Germline V gene lookup returns CDR1 LGHDT and CDR2 YNNKEL (reference sequence). CDR3 DNA: TGTGCCAGCAGCCAGACGACAGGGGGTTATGGCTACACCTTC. Translating it yields CASSQTTGGYGYTF.

The chain is built from TRBV7-2 and TRBJ1-3; TRBD1 agrees at 9 bases. The CDR3 is 14 amino acids. The V gene end was trimmed by 9 bases and the J gene end by 5 bases; junction bases not matched to a gene: 8. Germline lookup yields CDR1 SGHTA and CDR2 FQGNSA. CDR3 protein: CASGRQGDRNTIYF. The CDR3 coding sequence is TGTGCCAGTGGGAGACAGGGGGATCGAAACACCATATATTTT.

The rearrangement links TRBV9 to TRBJ2-3, with TRBD2 identical over 9 bases. This CDR3 spans 17 amino acids. V lost 0 bases and J lost 3; bases outside the gene matches: 8. CDR1 and CDR2 (germline): SGDLS, YYNGEE. Here the CDR3 DNA reads TGTGCCAGCAGCGTAGGTTCCAGCGGGAGGAAAACAGATACGCAGTATTTT. It codes for CASSVGSSGRKTDTQYF.

The genes are TRBV4-3 and TRBJ1-1, with 9 bases matching TRBD1. V gave up 0 bases and J gave up 6 bases; unmatched junction bases: 14. CDR1 LGHNA and CDR2 YSLEER come from the germline V gene. This CDR3 contains 18 residues. In DNA form, the CDR3 reads TGCGCCAGCAGCCAAGACGCAACAGGGGGCACTCGAGGGGCTGAAGCTTTCTTT. It specifies CASSQDATGGTRGAEAFF.

This clone was observed a few times. The J gene is TRBJ2-7, the V gene TRBV18, with D hard to call. The germline V and J ends were trimmed by 4 bases and 1 base, with 8 bases remaining between them. The CDR3 is 13 amino acids. Germline lookup yields CDR1 KGHSH and CDR2 LQKENI. The CDR3 protein is CASSLQESYEQYF. Here the CDR3 DNA reads TGTGCCAGCTCACTCCAGGAATCCTACGAGCAGTACTTC.

This clone occurred once. The chain joins TRBV6-5 to TRBJ2-4; TRBD1 matches 9 bases. Trimming took 7 bases from V and 8 from J; bases not matched to a gene: 12. CDR1 MNHEY and CDR2 SVGAGI come from the germline V gene. CDR3 length equals 15 residues. This chain's CDR3 is CASILWGQGRDIQYF. The CDR3 region has the DNA TGTGCCAGCATACTCTGGGGACAGGGTAGGGACATTCAGTACTTC.

The chain joins TRBV18 to TRBJ1-5; 9 nucleotides line up with TRBD1. J was trimmed by 2 bases and V by 4 bases; bases with no gene match: 6. Germline V gene sequence: CDR1 KGHSH, CDR2 LQKENI. CDR3 size: 16 residues. CDR3 bases: TGTGCCAGCTCACTTTGGGACAGGGCTGGCAATCAGCCCCAGCATTTT. This gives the protein CASSLWDRAGNQPQHF.

The CDR3 coding sequence is TGTGCCAGAAGCTTGGAGGCCAGGGGACCATTCTACGAGCAGTACGTC. Protein: CARSLEARGPFYEQYV. The chain couples TRBV5-3 to TRBJ2-7; tentative D call: TRBD1 (6 bases). TRBV5-3 is treated as an ORF (open reading frame) with a function not yet certain. The length of the CDR3 is 16 residues. V was cut by 0 bases and J by 3 bases, with 16 bases left in between.

This chain uses TRBV7-9 with TRBJ2-1; 7 nucleotides align to TRBD1. Germline CDR1 is SEHNR and CDR2 is FQNEAQ (reference sequence). This CDR3 is 15 amino acids long. After removal of 4 bases from V and 3 bases from J, the junction contained 6 bases not matched to a gene. The CDR3 sequence: CASSSPGQLYNEQFF. The CDR3 nucleotides are TGTGCCAGCAGCTCACCGGGACAGCTCTACAATGAGCAGTTCTTC.

This clone is a singleton in its sample. A read error may explain this, as a much larger clone is one base away. This chain links TRBV7-2 with TRBJ2-1; 15 nucleotides agree with TRBD2. Germline CDR1 SGHTA, CDR2 FQGNSA. The length of the CDR3 is 16 residues. V lost 5 bases, J lost 9 bases, and 8 bases stayed unmatched. This CDR3 is CASSPPGTSGGLEQFF. CDR3 in DNA: TGTGCCAGCAGCCCCCCCGGGACTAGCGGGGGGCTTGAGCAGTTCTTC.